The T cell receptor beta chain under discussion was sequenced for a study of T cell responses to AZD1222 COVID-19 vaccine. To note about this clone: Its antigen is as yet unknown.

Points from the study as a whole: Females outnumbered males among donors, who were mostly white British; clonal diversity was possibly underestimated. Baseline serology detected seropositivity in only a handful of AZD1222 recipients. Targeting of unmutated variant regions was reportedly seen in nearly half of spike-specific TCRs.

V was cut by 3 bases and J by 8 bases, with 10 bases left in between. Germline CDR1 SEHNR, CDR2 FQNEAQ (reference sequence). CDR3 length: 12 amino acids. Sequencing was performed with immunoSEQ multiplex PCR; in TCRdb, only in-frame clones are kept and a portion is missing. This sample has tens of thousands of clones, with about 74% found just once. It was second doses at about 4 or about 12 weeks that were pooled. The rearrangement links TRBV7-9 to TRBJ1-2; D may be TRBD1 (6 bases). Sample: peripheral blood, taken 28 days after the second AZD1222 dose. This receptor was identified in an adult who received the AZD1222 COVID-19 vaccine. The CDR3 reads CASSFDQGGYTF. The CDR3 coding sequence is TGTGCCAGCAGCTTCGATCAGGGGGGCTACACCTTC. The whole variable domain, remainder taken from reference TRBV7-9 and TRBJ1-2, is DTGVSQNPRHKITKRGQNVTFRCDPISEHNRLYWYRQTLGQGPEFLTYFQNEAQLEKSRLLSDRFSAERPKGSFSTLEIQRTEQGDSAMYLCASSFDQGGYTFGSGTRLTVV.